This record covers a single T cell receptor (beta chain). With 4 bases clipped from V and 0 bases from J, the junction kept 5 bases outside the gene matches. Germline V lookup: CDR1 DFQATT, CDR2 SNEGSKA (reference sequence). The CDR3 totals 15 residues. Each CDR3 protein is one row after TCRdb ran MiXCR on the 5' RACE reads. The data hold 500,000 or so distinct CDR3 sequences, with 14% observed a single time. The donors were all healthy and Caucasian. This record belongs to a study of identical twins. The sample was also linked to a second study, of yellow fever vaccine responses in identical twins.

The V gene is TRBV20-1, the J gene TRBJ2-1; 8 nucleotides line up with TRBD1. Input material: CD4+ T cells sorted from blood. This receptor was obtained from a woman aged 18-29 years in good health. In DNA form, the CDR3 reads TGCAGTGCTAAGACAGGGGACAGCTCCTACAATGAGCAGTTCTTC. It specifies CSAKTGDSSYNEQFF.